This passage covers 24 T cell receptor beta chains from one sample sequenced in a study of OX40 agonist ivuxolimab in advanced cancers. The repertoire was sequenced with immunoSEQ multiplex PCR; TCRdb's copy has only in-frame clones and lacks some. Of 40,000 to 50,000 clones in the sample, around 80% were seen once. The material was CD4+ or CD8+ T cells sorted from blood, obtained in a trial of the OX40 agonist ivuxolimab. These receptors all come from an adult with an advanced solid tumor such as melanoma, head and neck, liver or kidney cancer.

In its sample, this clone was seen a few times. The rearrangement links TRBV10-3 to TRBJ2-7, with 9 bases identical to TRBD1. This CDR3 is built from 15 residues. In germline, CDR1 is ENHRY, CDR2 SYGVKD. V shed 6 bases and J 2 bases; nucleotides not matched to a gene: 8. CDR3 region: CAISQPGTGTYEQYF. CDR3 nucleotide sequence: TGTGCCATCAGCCAACCCGGGACAGGGACCTACGAGCAGTACTTC.

The rearrangement joins TRBV30 to TRBJ2-5; 7 bases map to TRBD1. With V trimmed by 0 bases and J by 1 base, 2 bases remained unmatched. The CDR3 consists of 14 residues. Germline assignment: CDR1 GTSNPN and CDR2 SVGIG (reference sequence). CDR3 DNA: TGTGCCTGGAGTGTGACAGGGCTCCAAGAGACCCAGTACTTC. Translated: CAWSVTGLQETQYF.

This clone came up a few times. V usage is TRBV30 and J usage is TRBJ1-5, with D hard to call. Trimming removed 3 bases at V and 9 bases at J, with 12 bases between. CDR1 and CDR2 (germline): GTSNPN, SVGIG (reference sequence). The CDR3 sequence is 12 residues long. CDR3: CAWSRSNGPQHF. The CDR3 coding sequence is TGTGCCTGGAGCAGGTCCAACGGGCCCCAGCATTTT.

The chain uses TRBV5-6 and TRBJ1-5; 8 bases fit TRBD1. J lost 2 bases, V lost 4 bases, and 11 bases had no gene match. This CDR3 is built from 17 residues. The V gene's germline CDR1 is SGHDT and CDR2 YYEEEE. CDR3 sequence (DNA): TGTGCCAGCAGCCGGACAGGGATCCCATCTTGCAATCAGCCCCAGCATTTT. It is translated as CASSRTGIPSCNQPQHF.

The rearrangement links TRBV11-3 to TRBJ2-1; 7 positions agree with TRBD2. The ends lost 2 bases at V and 0 bases at J; junction bases unmatched: 4. The germline V gene has CDR1 SGHNT and CDR2 YENEEA. The CDR3 has 16 amino acids. CDR3 DNA: TGTGCCAGCAGCTTAACTAGCGACAGCTCCTACAATGAGCAGTTCTTC. Amino acids: CASSLTSDSSYNEQFF.

The CDR3 region has the DNA TGTGCCAGCGATGCCCGAGGTGTTGAGCAGTTCTTC. Its protein product is CASDARGVEQFF. This rearrangement joins TRBV19 to TRBJ2-1; D gene uncertain. The CDR3 contains 12 residues. In germline, CDR1 is LNHDA, CDR2 SQIVND (reference sequence). Between the trimmed V and J ends, which lost 9 bases and 9 bases, there was a span of 15 bases.

This chain connects TRBV10-2 to TRBJ2-1; D not resolved. Trimming removed 2 bases from V and 0 bases from J, with 5 bases in between. The CDR3 spans 14 residues. Germline V CDR1 and CDR2: WSHSY, SAAADI. DNA for the CDR3: TGCGCCAGCAGTGAGCGCGGCTCCTACAATGAGCAGTTCTTC. This encodes CASSERGSYNEQFF.

This chain links TRBV18 with TRBJ1-2; 8 bases map to TRBD1. CDR1 is KGHSH, CDR2 LQKENI, per germline. V lost 3 bases and J lost 0; bases outside the gene matches: 6. The CDR3 sequence is 16 residues long. CDR3 sequence reads: CASSPGVQGANYGYTF. The CDR3 DNA sequence: TGTGCCAGCTCACCGGGCGTACAGGGGGCTAACTATGGCTACACCTTC.

DNA for the CDR3: TGTGCCAGCAGCGCGGGACAGCTGGAAAAACTGTTTTTT. It translates to CASSAGQLEKLFF. The chain uses TRBV5-4 and TRBJ1-4; 7 bases match TRBD1. The length of the CDR3 is 13 residues. Losses at the gene ends were 4 bases for V and 8 bases for J; bases not matched to a gene: 5. Germline values: CDR1 SGHNT, CDR2 YYREEE (reference sequence).

The rearrangement uses TRBV5-1 and TRBJ2-3; 9 nucleotides align to TRBD2. Germline V lookup: CDR1 SGHRS, CDR2 YFSETQ. This CDR3 is 23 amino acids long. V dropped 2 bases and J dropped 2; count of bases not matched to a gene: 27. CDR3 DNA: TGCGCCAGCAGCTTATCCCCGGGGGGTATCGGTCCGGGACTAGCTCTACACACAGATACGCAGTATTTT. Its protein is CASSLSPGGIGPGLALHTDTQYF.

The J gene is TRBJ2-1, the V gene TRBV28, with 16 bases fitting TRBD2. Germline V gene lookup returns CDR1 MDHEN and CDR2 SYDVKM. CDR3 size: 19 residues. V lost 8 bases and J lost 0; bases outside the gene matches: 10. CDR3 sequence: CASPPGLAGGGGSYNEQFF. DNA of the CDR3: TGTGCCAGCCCTCCGGGACTAGCGGGAGGGGGGGGCTCCTACAATGAGCAGTTCTTC.

The rearrangement links TRBV7-3 to TRBJ1-1; weak D call: TRBD1 (5 bases). Per the germline V gene, CDR1 is SGHTA and CDR2 is FQGTGA. Trimming took off 4 bases at V and 7 bases at J, with 13 bases between the two ends. The CDR3 is 13 residues long. CDR3 sequence (DNA): TGTGCCAGCAGCTCGGGACGGAGGAGTGAAGCTTTCTTT. This translates into CASSSGRRSEAFF.

The table lists this clone with a few counts. The chain joins TRBV7-2 to TRBJ2-7; no reliable D call. V was shortened by 5 bases and J by 6 bases, with 14 bases between the two germline ends. CDR3 length: 13 amino acids. The germline V gene has CDR1 SGHTA and CDR2 FQGNSA. The CDR3 is CASSTKQWAEQYF. Here the CDR3 DNA reads TGTGCCAGCAGCACCAAGCAGTGGGCCGAGCAGTACTTC.

V usage is TRBV7-2 and J usage is TRBJ2-7, with TRBD2 matching over 9 bases. From germline, CDR1 is SGHTA and CDR2 FQGNSA. The V gene end was trimmed by 2 bases and the J gene end by 6 bases; junction bases not matched to a gene: 14. The CDR3 length is 17 residues. The CDR3 is CASSLRPLAGAQGEQYF. The CDR3 DNA sequence: TGTGCCAGCAGCTTAAGGCCCTTAGCGGGAGCGCAAGGCGAGCAGTACTTC.

In its sample, this clone was seen once. The chain combines TRBV19 with TRBJ1-1; the match to TRBD1 covers 7 bases. Germline-derived CDR1 and CDR2 are LNHDA and SQIVND (reference sequence). This CDR3 contains 13 residues. Trimming cost V 8 bases and J 10 bases; bases outside gene matches: 13. CDR3 sequence: CASHPRGRRTAFF. The CDR3 DNA reads as TGTGCCAGTCACCCTAGGGGGCGCCGGACAGCTTTCTTT.

The chain couples TRBV2 to TRBJ2-6; 7 nucleotides agree with TRBD2. The V and J ends lost 11 bases and 0 bases, in that order; junction bases with no gene match: 1. The CDR3 contains 13 residues. CDR1 SNHLY and CDR2 FYNNEI come from the germline V gene. As DNA, the CDR3 is TGTGCCGGGGGGGGCTCTGGGGCCAACGTCCTGACTTTC. Encoded protein: CAGGGSGANVLTF.

V gene TRBV6-5 combines with J gene TRBJ2-7; 7 bases line up with TRBD1. Trimming at V came to 6 bases and at J to 3 bases, leaving 11 bases not matched to a gene. CDR3 length: 15 residues. Germline-derived CDR1 and CDR2 are MNHEY and SVGAGI. Here the CDR3 reads CASRSWGGTDYEQYF. The DNA for the CDR3 is TGTGCCAGCAGGTCCTGGGGTGGGACAGACTACGAGCAGTACTTC.

In the case of this clone: The identical CDR3 is also encoded by other nucleotide sequences in the sample. The rearrangement links TRBV5-1 to TRBJ2-5; unclear D gene. The CDR3 has 11 amino acids. Trimming stripped 3 bases from V and 2 bases from J, with 2 bases between. The germline CDR1 and CDR2 sequences are SGHRS and YFSETQ. CDR3 protein: CASSSQETQYF. In DNA form, the CDR3 reads TGCGCCAGCAGCTCACAAGAGACCCAGTACTTC.

This chain links TRBV27 with TRBJ1-2; TRBD1 might be the D (5 bases). Germline assignment: CDR1 MNHEY and CDR2 SMNVEV (reference sequence). The V end lost 5 bases, the J end lost 7 bases, and 14 bases lay between the germline ends. The CDR3 totals 13 residues. DNA of the CDR3: TGTGCCAGCAGTCCCCTGACGACAGTTGGCTACACCTTC. It yields the protein CASSPLTTVGYTF.

The V call is TRBV5-1, the J call TRBJ2-1, with 7 bases lining up with TRBD2. This CDR3 comprises 17 residues. V lost 3 bases, J lost 4 bases, and 13 bases stayed unmatched. Germline V lookup: CDR1 SGHRS, CDR2 YFSETQ. The DNA for the CDR3 is TGCGCCAGCAGCTCCGCTCTAGCGGCAAAAGGGTACAATGAGCAGTTCTTC. Its translation is CASSSALAAKGYNEQFF.

The chain recombines TRBV10-3 with TRBJ2-7, with 8 bases identical to TRBD2. Germline trimming cut 5 bases from V and 1 base from J; bases unmatched to any gene: 4. The germline gives CDR1 ENHRY, CDR2 SYGVKD. The CDR3 length is 14 residues. The CDR3 DNA reads TGTGCCATCAGTCTGGCTAGCGGGTCCTACGAGCAGTACTTC. The encoded protein is CAISLASGSYEQYF.

V gene TRBV30 combines with J gene TRBJ2-7, with 8 bases lining up with TRBD1. The CDR3 is 13 amino acids. Per germline, CDR1 GTSNPN and CDR2 SVGIG (reference sequence). Germline trimming cut 8 bases from V and 7 bases from J; bases unmatched to any gene: 13. The DNA for the CDR3 is TGTGCCGGAACTCCCGCAGGGGGCGGGGAGCAGTACTTC. Encoded protein: CAGTPAGGGEQYF.

The J gene is TRBJ2-2, the V gene TRBV29-1; TRBD2 matches at 9 bases. The CDR3 totals 14 residues. V lost 4 bases, J lost 6 bases, and 6 bases stayed unmatched. CDR1 SQVTM and CDR2 ANQGSEA come from the germline V gene. CDR3 DNA sequence: TGCAGCGTTGGGCGGGAGGGCCTGGCCGGGGAGCTGTTTTTT. This translates into CSVGREGLAGELFF.

The chain links TRBV18 to TRBJ1-3; 9 positions agree with TRBD1. The CDR3 is made up of 19 amino acids. With 0 bases clipped from V and 4 bases from J, the junction kept 13 bases outside the gene matches. Germline V gene data show CDR1 as KGHSH and CDR2 as LQKENI. CDR3: CASSPPTGGVSSIGNTIYF. In nucleotides, the CDR3 is TGTGCCAGCTCACCACCAACAGGGGGCGTCTCATCAATCGGAAACACCATATATTTT.